This paragraph reports one T cell receptor (beta chain). Antigen unknown. This entry comes from a study of a mutant IDH1 vaccine in newly diagnosed glioma. Overall study context: Treatment recipients were about 62% male and around 40% female, and their mean age was approximately 42 years. Those enrolled had earlier been treated with radiotherapy, temozolomide, or both, mostly both.

The assay was immunoSEQ multiplex PCR, and TCRdb's table has in-frame clones only and misses some. Seen here are about 38,000 clones, 75% to 85% observed once, and the top ten hold around 5.1%. Time point specified: week 23, last vaccination. Every vaccination contained 300 ug of the mutant IDH1 20-mer peptide and was paired with topical imiquimod. Source: PBMCs, taken from a glioma patient whose treatment included an IDH1 peptide vaccine. The TCR comes from a man in his forties or fifties with glioma.

In DNA form, the CDR3 reads TGTGCCAGCAGCTTAGGGGGGGACTATGGCTACACCTTC. Protein: CASSLGGDYGYTF. The chain has TRBV7-9 and TRBJ1-2; D possibly corresponds to TRBD1 (5 bases). V dropped 1 base and J dropped 3 bases, with 6 bases sitting between them. The germline gives CDR1 SEHNR, CDR2 FQNEAQ (reference sequence). The CDR3 length is 13 residues.